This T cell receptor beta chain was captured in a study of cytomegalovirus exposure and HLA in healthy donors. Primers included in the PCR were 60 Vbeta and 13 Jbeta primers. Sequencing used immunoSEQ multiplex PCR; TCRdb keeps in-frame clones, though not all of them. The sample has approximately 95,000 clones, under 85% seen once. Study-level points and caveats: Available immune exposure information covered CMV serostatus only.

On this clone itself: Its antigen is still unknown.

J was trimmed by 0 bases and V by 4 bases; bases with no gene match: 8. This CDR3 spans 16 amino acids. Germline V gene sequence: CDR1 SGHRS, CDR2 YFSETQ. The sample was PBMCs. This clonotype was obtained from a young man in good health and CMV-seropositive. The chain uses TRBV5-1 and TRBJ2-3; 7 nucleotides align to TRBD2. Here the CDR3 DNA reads TGCGCCAGCAGCCCGGTGACTAGCAGTAGCACAGATACGCAGTATTTT. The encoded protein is CASSPVTSSSTDTQYF.